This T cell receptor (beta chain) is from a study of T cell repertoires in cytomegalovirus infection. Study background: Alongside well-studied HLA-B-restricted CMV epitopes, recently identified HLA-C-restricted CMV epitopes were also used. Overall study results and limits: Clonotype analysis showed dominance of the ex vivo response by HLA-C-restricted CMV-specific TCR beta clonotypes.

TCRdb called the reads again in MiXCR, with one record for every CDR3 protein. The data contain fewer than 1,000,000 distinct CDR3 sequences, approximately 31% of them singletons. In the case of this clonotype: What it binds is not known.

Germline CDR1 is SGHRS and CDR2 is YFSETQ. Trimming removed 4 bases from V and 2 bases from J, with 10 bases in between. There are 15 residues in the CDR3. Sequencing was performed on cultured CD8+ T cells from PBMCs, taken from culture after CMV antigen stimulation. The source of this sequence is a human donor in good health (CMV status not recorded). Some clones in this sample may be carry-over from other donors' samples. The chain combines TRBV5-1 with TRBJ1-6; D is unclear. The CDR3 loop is CASSEDGPYNSPLHF. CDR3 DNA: TGCGCCAGCAGCGAGGACGGGCCCTATAATTCACCCCTCCACTTT.